This record concerns one T cell receptor beta chain sequence. Its antigen is not known. Some clones are missing from TCRdb's copy, which holds only in-frame ones; the method was immunoSEQ multiplex PCR. The sample lists roughly 1,500,000 clones; around 98% were seen once. V was clipped by 4 bases and J by 2 bases; unmatched bases: 5. CDR3 length: 15 amino acids. CDR1 and CDR2 (germline): SGHDN, FVKESK. This record belongs to a study of shared clonotypes between healthy human individuals. Study-level findings and limits: Clonotypes not shared had lower generation probabilities than those common to all four donors. Larger estimated richness was generally seen in naive subsets than in memory subsets.

Specimen: naive CD4+ T cells sorted from blood. Subset described: CD45RA+ positively selected. The V and J genes are TRBV14 and TRBJ2-1; 7 bases are shared with TRBD2. This clonotype was obtained from a man aged 25-40 years in good health. For the CDR3, the DNA is TGTGCCAGCAGCCCCGCGGGAGTCCCCTACAATGAGCAGTTCTTC. Its translation: CASSPAGVPYNEQFF.